The rows below give T cell receptor beta chains drawn from one sample of a study of cytomegalovirus exposure and HLA in healthy donors. Sequenced by immunoSEQ multiplex PCR; TCRdb stores in-frame clones only, minus some. Among about 140,000 clones listed, roughly three quarters were seen once. The sample taken for sequencing was PBMCs. The source is a female donor in good health and CMV-seronegative. Both conserved end residues are part of each CDR3. D genes are given only for firm matches.

J gene: TRBJ2-3
D gene: TRBD2
V gene: TRBV11-2
CDR3 protein: CASSVLLAGEGDTQYF

J gene: TRBJ2-1
D gene: TRBD2
V gene: TRBV15
CDR3 protein: CATSPRGLAGDEQFF

J gene: TRBJ2-5
D gene: TRBD2
V gene: TRBV5-6
CDR3 protein: CASSLTSGRETQYF

J gene: TRBJ2-3
D gene: NA
V gene: TRBV7-2
CDR3 protein: CASSLGPDTQYF

J gene: TRBJ1-5
D gene: NA
V gene: TRBV28
CDR3 protein: CARSQPQHF

J gene: TRBJ2-1
D gene: NA
V gene: TRBV9
CDR3 protein: CASSVAGKINNEQFF

J gene: TRBJ2-1
D gene: NA
V gene: TRBV5-4
CDR3 protein: CASSLINSPGFNEQFF

J gene: TRBJ1-1
D gene: TRBD1
V gene: TRBV30
CDR3 protein: CAWSYPGQANTEAFF

J gene: TRBJ2-3
D gene: NA
V gene: TRBV6-1
CDR3 protein: CASTNRDPRTDTQYF

J gene: TRBJ1-4
D gene: NA
V gene: TRBV7-6
CDR3 protein: CASSPRGWGTNEKLFF

J gene: TRBJ2-1
D gene: TRBD2
V gene: TRBV13
CDR3 protein: CASSFATSYFSYNEQFF

J gene: TRBJ1-1
D gene: NA
V gene: TRBV19
CDR3 protein: CASSIFMNTEAFF

J gene: TRBJ2-7
D gene: NA
V gene: TRBV5-5
CDR3 protein: CASSPLPDSPYEQYF

J gene: TRBJ2-7
D gene: NA
V gene: TRBV25-1
CDR3 protein: CASSESGRSYEQYF

J gene: TRBJ1-6
D gene: NA
V gene: TRBV5-1
CDR3 protein: CASSSTGPYNSPLHF

J gene: TRBJ1-1
D gene: NA
V gene: TRBV6-1
CDR3 protein: CASSDRVF

J gene: TRBJ2-7
D gene: TRBD2
V gene: TRBV5-6
CDR3 protein: CASSLARAGGFYEQYF

J gene: TRBJ1-4
D gene: TRBD1
V gene: TRBV2
CDR3 protein: CASSIQGASDEKLFF

J gene: TRBJ2-4
D gene: TRBD2
V gene: TRBV30
CDR3 protein: CAWSGGAPVFLAKNIQYF

J gene: TRBJ2-1
D gene: TRBD1
V gene: TRBV7-9
CDR3 protein: CASSPRTGGAEGGGQFF

J gene: TRBJ1-1
D gene: NA
V gene: TRBV15
CDR3 protein: CATSRDSGSEAFF

J gene: TRBJ2-6
D gene: NA
V gene: TRBV5-1
CDR3 protein: CASSLVGGANVLTF

J gene: TRBJ1-1
D gene: NA
V gene: TRBV15
CDR3 protein: CATSRDPDSTEAFF

J gene: TRBJ1-2
D gene: NA
V gene: TRBV5-1
CDR3 protein: CASSLVSGQNYGYTF

J gene: TRBJ1-2
D gene: NA
V gene: TRBV19
CDR3 protein: CASTFRSNDGYPF

J gene: TRBJ2-3
D gene: TRBD1
V gene: TRBV7-9
CDR3 protein: CASSLVQGAPDTQYF